This T cell receptor (beta chain) was profiled in a study of cytomegalovirus exposure and HLA in healthy donors. Study information: Across almost 400 genotyped donors, over 70% landed in the Caucasian-associated ancestry cluster. Whole-study results and caveats: A few CMV-associated chains proved CMV antigen-specific in vitro.

Details on this clone: Its antigen is unknown.

The PCR contained 60 Vbeta and 13 Jbeta primers. Assay: immunoSEQ multiplex PCR; the TCRdb copy retains only in-frame clones and omits some. Its listing shows roughly 39,000 clones. The CDR3 has 14 residues. Germline lookup yields CDR1 SNHLY and CDR2 FYNNEI. Germline trimming cut 10 bases from V and 2 bases from J; bases unmatched to any gene: 9. Sequencing input: PBMCs. This chain links TRBV2 with TRBJ2-7, with 9 positions matching TRBD1. This sequence originates from a woman under 40 in good health and CMV-seropositive. The CDR3 DNA reads TGTGCCATCCTGACGGACAGGGGTACCTACGAGCAGTACTTC. Its protein is CAILTDRGTYEQYF.